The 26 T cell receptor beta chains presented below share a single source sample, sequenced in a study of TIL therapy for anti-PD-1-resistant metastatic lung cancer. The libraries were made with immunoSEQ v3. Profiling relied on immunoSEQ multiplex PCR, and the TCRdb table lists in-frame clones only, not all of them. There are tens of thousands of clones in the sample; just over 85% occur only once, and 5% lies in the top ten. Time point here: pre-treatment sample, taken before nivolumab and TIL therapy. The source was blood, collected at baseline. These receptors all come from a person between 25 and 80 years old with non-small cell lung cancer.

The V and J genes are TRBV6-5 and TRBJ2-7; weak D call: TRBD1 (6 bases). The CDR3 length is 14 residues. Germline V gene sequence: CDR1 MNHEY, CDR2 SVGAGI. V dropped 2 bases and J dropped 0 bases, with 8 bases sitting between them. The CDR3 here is CASSYEGVSYEQYF. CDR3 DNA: TGTGCCAGCAGTTACGAGGGGGTCTCCTACGAGCAGTACTTC.

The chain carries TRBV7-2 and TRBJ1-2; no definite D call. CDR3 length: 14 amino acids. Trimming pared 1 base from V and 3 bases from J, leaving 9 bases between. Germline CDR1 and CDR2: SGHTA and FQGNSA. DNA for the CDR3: TGTGCCAGCAGCTTAGTCGGCGGGTACTATGGCTACACCTTC. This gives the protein CASSLVGGYYGYTF.

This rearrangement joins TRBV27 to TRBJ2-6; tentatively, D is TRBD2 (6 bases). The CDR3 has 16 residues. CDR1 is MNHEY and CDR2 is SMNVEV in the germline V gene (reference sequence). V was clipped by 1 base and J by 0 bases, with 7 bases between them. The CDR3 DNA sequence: TGTGCCAGCAGTTTATGGACTAACTCTGGGGCCAACGTCCTGACTTTC. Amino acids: CASSLWTNSGANVLTF.

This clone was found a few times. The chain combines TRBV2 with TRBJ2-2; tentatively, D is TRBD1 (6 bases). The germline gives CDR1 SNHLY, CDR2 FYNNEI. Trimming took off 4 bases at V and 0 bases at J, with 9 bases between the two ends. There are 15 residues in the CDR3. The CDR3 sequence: CASSVGGTNTGELFF. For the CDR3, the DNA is TGTGCCAGCAGTGTTGGGGGCACGAACACCGGGGAGCTGTTTTTT.

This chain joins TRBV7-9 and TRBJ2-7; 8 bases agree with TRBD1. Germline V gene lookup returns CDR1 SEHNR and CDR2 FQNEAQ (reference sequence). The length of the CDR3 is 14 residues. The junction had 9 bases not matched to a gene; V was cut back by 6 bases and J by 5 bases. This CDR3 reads CASSPGDRSNEQYF. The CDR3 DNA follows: TGTGCCAGCAGTCCTGGGGACAGGTCGAACGAGCAGTACTTC. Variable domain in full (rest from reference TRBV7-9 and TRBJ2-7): DTGVSQNPRHKITKRGQNVTFRCDPISEHNRLYWYRQTLGQGPEFLTYFQNEAQLEKSRLLSDRFSAERPKGSFSTLEIQRTEQGDSAMYLCASSPGDRSNEQYFGPGTRLTVT.

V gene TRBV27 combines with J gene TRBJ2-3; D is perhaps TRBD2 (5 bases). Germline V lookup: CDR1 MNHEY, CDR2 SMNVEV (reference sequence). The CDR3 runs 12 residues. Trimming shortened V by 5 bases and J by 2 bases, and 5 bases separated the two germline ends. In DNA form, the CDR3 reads TGTGCCAGCAGTCGGGACACAGATACGCAGTATTTT. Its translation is CASSRDTDTQYF.

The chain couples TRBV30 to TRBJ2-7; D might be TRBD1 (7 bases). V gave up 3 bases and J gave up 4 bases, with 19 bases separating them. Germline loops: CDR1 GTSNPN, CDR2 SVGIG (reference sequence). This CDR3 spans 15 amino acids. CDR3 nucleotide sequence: TGTGCCTGGAGCGGAGGGGGCCAGGGAAGGTACGAGCAGTACTTC. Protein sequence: CAWSGGGQGRYEQYF.

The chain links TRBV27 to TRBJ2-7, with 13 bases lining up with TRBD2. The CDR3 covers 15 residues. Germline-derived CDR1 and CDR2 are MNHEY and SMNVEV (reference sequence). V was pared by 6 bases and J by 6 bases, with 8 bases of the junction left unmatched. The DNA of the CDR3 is TGTGCCAGCAGCCCCAACGGACTAGCGGGAGCCGAGCAGTACTTC. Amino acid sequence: CASSPNGLAGAEQYF.

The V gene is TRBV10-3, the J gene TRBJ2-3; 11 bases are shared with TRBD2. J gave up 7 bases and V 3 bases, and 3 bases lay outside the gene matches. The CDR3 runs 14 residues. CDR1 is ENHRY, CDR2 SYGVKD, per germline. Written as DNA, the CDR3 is TGTGCCATCAGTGATAGCGGGGGGGTCAATACGCAGTATTTT. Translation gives CAISDSGGVNTQYF.

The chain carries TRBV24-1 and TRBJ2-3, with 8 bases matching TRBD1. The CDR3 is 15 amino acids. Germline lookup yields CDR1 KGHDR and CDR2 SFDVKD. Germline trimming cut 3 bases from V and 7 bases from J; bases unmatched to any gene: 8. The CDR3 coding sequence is TGTGCCACCAGTGATCCCCGGCAGGGGGCTAATACGCAGTATTTT. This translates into CATSDPRQGANTQYF.

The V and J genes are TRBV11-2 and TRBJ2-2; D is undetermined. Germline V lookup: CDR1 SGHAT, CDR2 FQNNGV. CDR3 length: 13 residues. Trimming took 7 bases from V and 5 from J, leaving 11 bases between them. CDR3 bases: TGTGCCAGCACCGACAAGGGTACCGGGGAGCTGTTTTTT. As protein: CASTDKGTGELFF.

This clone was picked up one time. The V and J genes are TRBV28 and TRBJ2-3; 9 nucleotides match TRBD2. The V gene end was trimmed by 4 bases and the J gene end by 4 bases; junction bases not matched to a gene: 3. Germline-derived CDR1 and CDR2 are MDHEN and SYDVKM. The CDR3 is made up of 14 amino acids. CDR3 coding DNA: TGTGCCAGCAGTTCCGCGGGAGGGGCAGATACGCAGTATTTT. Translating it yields CASSSAGGADTQYF.

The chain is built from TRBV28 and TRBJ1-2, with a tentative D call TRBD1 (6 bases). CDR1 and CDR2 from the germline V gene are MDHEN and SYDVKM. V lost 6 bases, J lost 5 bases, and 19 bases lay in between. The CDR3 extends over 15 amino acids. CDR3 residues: CASSAFRGGDYGYTF. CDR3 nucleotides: TGTGCCAGCAGCGCGTTTAGGGGGGGTGATTATGGCTACACCTTC.

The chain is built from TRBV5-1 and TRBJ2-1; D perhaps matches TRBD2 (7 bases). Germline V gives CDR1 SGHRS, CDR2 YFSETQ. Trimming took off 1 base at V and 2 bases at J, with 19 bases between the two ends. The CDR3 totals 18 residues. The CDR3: CASSLTPLGGQTYNEQFF. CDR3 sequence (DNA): TGCGCCAGCAGCTTGACCCCCCTGGGGGGGCAGACCTACAATGAGCAGTTCTTC.

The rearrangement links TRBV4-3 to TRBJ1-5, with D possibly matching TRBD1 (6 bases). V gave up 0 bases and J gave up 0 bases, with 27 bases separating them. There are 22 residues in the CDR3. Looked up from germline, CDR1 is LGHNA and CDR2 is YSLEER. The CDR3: CASSQDGLRRQAPRYSNQPQHF. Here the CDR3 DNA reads TGCGCCAGCAGCCAAGATGGTTTGAGACGACAGGCTCCACGATATAGCAATCAGCCCCAGCATTTT.

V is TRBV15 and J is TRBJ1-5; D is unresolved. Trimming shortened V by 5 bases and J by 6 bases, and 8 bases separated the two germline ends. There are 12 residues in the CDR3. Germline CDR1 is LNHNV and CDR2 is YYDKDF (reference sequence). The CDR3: CATSPPGQPQHF. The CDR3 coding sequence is TGTGCCACCAGCCCTCCCGGTCAGCCCCAGCATTTT.

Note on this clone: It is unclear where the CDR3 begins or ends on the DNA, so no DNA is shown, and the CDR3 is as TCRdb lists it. The CDR3 reads CASSFGTGNEQYF. The chain links TRBV12-1 to TRBJ2-7; no DNA check was done on the table's D call, TRBD1. TRBV12-1 is tagged as a pseudogene. The CDR3 is made up of 13 amino acids, end residues included.

As DNA, the CDR3 is TGTGCCATCAGTAGGGACAGGGATGGCTACACCTTC. Protein: CAISRDRDGYTF. The gene calls are TRBV10-3 and TRBJ1-2, with 9 positions matching TRBD1. Germline-derived CDR1 and CDR2 are ENHRY and SYGVKD. V was pared by 5 bases and J by 6 bases, with 1 base of the junction left unmatched. The CDR3 is made up of 12 amino acids.

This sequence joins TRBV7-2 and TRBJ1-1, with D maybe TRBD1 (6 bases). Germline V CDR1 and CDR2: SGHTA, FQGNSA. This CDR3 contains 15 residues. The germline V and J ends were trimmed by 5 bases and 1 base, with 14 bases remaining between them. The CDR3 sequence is CASSVFGQRNTEAFF. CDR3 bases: TGTGCCAGCAGCGTCTTCGGACAGAGGAACACTGAAGCTTTCTTT.

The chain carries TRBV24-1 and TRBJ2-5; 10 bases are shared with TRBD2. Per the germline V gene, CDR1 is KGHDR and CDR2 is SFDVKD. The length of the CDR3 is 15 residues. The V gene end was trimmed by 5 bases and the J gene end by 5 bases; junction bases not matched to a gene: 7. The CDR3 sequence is CATSAAGGPGETQYF. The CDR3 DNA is TGTGCCACCAGTGCAGCGGGAGGGCCTGGGGAGACCCAGTACTTC.

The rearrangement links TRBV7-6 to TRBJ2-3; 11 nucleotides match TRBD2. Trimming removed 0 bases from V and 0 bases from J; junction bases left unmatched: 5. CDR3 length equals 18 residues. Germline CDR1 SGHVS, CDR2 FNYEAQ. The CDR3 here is CASSLAASGGLSTDTQYF. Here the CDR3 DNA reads TGTGCCAGCAGCTTAGCGGCTAGCGGGGGGCTAAGCACAGATACGCAGTATTTT.

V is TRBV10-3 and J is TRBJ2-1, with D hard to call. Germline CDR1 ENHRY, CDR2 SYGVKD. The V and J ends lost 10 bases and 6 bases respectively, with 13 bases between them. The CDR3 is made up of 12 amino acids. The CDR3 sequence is CATYDPGNEQFF. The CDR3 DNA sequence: TGTGCCACCTACGACCCTGGCAATGAGCAGTTCTTC.

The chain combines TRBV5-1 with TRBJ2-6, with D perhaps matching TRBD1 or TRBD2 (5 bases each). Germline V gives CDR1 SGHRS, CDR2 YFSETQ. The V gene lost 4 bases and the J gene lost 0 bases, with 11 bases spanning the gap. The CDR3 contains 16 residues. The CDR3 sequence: CASSGGRTSGANVLTF. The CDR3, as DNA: TGCGCCAGCAGCGGGGGACGGACCTCTGGGGCCAACGTCCTGACTTTC.

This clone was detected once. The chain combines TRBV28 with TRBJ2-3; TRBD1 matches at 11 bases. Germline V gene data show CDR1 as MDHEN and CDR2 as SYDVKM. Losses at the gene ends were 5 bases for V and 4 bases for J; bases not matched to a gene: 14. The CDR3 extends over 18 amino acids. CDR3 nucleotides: TGTGCCAGCAGTCTGGCGGACAGGGGGCGTCGGATCTCAGATACGCAGTATTTT. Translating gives CASSLADRGRRISDTQYF.

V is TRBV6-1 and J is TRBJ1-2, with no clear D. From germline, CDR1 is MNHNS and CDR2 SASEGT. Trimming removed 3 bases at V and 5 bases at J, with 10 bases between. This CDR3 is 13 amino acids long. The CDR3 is CASSDPAVYGYTF. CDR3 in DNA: TGTGCCAGCAGTGATCCGGCGGTTTATGGCTACACCTTC.

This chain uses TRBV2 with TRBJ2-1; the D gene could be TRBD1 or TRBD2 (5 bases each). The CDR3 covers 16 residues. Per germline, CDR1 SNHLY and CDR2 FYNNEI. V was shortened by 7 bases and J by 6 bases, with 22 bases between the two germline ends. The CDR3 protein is CASNSGGQGRGNEQFF. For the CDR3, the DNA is TGTGCCAGCAATAGTGGCGGGCAGGGTCGGGGCAATGAGCAGTTCTTC.